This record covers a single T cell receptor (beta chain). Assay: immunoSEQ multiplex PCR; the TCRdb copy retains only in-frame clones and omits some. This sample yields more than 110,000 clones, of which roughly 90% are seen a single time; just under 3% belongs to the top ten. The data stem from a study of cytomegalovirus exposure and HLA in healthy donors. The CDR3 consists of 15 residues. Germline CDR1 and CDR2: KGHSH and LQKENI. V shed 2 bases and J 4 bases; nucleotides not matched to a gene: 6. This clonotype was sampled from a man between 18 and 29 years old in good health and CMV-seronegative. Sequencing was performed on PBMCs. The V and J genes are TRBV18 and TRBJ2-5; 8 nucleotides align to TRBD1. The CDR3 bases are TGTGCCAGCTCACCAAGTGACAGGGGCTCAGAGACCCAGTACTTC. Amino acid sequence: CASSPSDRGSETQYF.